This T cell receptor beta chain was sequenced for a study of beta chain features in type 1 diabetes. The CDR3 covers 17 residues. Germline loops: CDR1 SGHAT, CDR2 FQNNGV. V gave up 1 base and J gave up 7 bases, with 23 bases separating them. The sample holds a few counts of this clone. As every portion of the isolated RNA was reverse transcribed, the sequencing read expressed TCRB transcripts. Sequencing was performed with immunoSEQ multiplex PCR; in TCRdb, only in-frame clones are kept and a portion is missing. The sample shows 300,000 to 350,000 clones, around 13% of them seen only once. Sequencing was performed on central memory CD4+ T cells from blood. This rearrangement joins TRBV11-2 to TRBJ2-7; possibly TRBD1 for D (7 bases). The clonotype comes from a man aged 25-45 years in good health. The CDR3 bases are TGTGCCAGCAGCTTAGGTACACCGGGACAGAAAGGGGGGGAGCAGTACTTC. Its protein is CASSLGTPGQKGGEQYF.